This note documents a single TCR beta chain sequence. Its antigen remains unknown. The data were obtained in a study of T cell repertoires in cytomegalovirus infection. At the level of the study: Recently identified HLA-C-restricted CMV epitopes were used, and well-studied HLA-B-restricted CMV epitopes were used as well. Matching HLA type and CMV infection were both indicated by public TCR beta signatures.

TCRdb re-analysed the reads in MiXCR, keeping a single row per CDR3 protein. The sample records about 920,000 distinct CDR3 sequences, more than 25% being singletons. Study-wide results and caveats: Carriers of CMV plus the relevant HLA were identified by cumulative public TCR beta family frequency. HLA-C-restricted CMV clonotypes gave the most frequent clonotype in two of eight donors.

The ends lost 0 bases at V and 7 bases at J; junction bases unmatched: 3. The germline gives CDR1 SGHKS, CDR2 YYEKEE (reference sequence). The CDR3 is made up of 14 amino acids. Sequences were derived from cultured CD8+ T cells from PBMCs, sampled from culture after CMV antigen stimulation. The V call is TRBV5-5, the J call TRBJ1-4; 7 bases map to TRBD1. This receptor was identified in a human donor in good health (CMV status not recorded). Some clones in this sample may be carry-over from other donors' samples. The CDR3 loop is CASSLGQGSEKLFF. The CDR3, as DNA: TGTGCCAGCAGCTTGGGACAGGGTAGTGAAAAACTGTTTTTT.